The entry below describes one TCR beta chain. What it recognizes is unknown. The record originates from a study of cytomegalovirus exposure and HLA in healthy donors. Study results and limitations: The only immune exposure information that was available was CMV serostatus. In a later analysis, productive TCRs from donors in an Asian-associated ancestry cluster reportedly carried fewer N-insertions than the cohort mean. In the analysis, some V segments, TRBV6-2 and TRBV6-3 included, were excluded as indistinguishable. The study recorded over 150 TCR beta chains that were cytomegalovirus-associated.

The PCR had 60 Vbeta and 13 Jbeta primers. The method was immunoSEQ multiplex PCR; TCRdb's version includes in-frame clones alone and lacks a portion of them. The sample lists under 200,000 clones; 78% were seen once. The CDR3 length is 14 residues. The V and J ends lost 1 base and 0 bases respectively, with 7 bases between them. Germline CDR1 and CDR2: SGHAT and FQNNGV. This TCR was sampled from a woman aged 40 to 50 in good health and CMV-seronegative. Specimen: PBMCs. The chain joins TRBV11-2 to TRBJ2-7; perhaps TRBD2 as D (5 bases). The DNA for the CDR3 is TGTGCCAGCAGCTTAGGTGGGAGCTCCTACGAGCAGTACTTC. The encoded protein is CASSLGGSSYEQYF.